Each of the 12 T cell receptor beta chains below was sequenced from the same sample in a study of neurological immune-mediated disorders (dated by TCRdb to between 2018 and 2021). Receptor libraries were prepared by 5' RACE. The sequencer listed for this sample is Illumina HiSeq 2500. The public reads were run again by TCRdb, first through fastp at Q25 and then through MiXCR, and only productive beta chains were kept. Rows with a matching CDR3 protein are joined into one entry that keeps the most common DNA and genes. In this sample the table shows about 78,000 distinct CDR3 sequences, less than 5.5% of which occur a single time. Of the sample, 2.2% falls within the top ten clones. The specimen was PBMCs. The receptor set was obtained from a woman in her twenties or thirties with multiple sclerosis.

The chain's CDR3 is CASRPEAMTTEAFF. CDR3 sequence (DNA): TGTGCCAGCAGACCCGAGGCTATGACCACTGAAGCTTTCTTT. This sequence joins TRBV5-4 and TRBJ1-1, with D hard to call. V was clipped by 5 bases and J by 4 bases, with 15 bases between them. This CDR3 contains 14 residues. In germline, CDR1 is SGHNT, CDR2 YYREEE (reference sequence).

Ten or more counts support this clonotype. This chain links TRBV5-1 with TRBJ2-1; the D call may be TRBD1 or TRBD2 (5 bases each). From germline, CDR1 is SGHRS and CDR2 YFSETQ. This CDR3 contains 17 residues. V was cut by 4 bases and J by 0 bases, with 17 bases left in between. CDR3: CASSINFPGSSYNEQFF. The CDR3 region has the DNA TGCGCCAGCAGCATTAATTTCCCAGGGAGCTCCTACAATGAGCAGTTCTTC.

V is TRBV7-7 and J is TRBJ2-3; D is ambiguous. The CDR3 totals 13 residues. Trimming removed 0 bases from V and 5 bases from J, with 6 bases in between. The V gene's germline CDR1 is SSHAT and CDR2 FNYEAQ (reference sequence). DNA for the CDR3: TGTGCCAGCAGCTTAGCAGAAGGAGATACGCAGTATTTT. It specifies CASSLAEGDTQYF.

This clonotype was observed many times. The CDR3 protein is CASSFLISNEQFF. CDR3 in DNA: TGTGCCAGCAGCTTCCTAATTTCCAATGAGCAGTTCTTC. This rearrangement joins TRBV7-9 to TRBJ2-1; the D is unclear. The CDR3 covers 13 residues. V gave up 3 bases and J gave up 6 bases, with 9 bases separating them. Germline V lookup: CDR1 SEHNR, CDR2 FQNEAQ (reference sequence).

This clonotype was seen at least ten times. The chain combines TRBV6-1 with TRBJ1-1; TRBD1 matches at 7 bases. CDR3 length equals 13 residues. Germline loops: CDR1 MNHNS, CDR2 SASEGT. V gave up 8 bases and J gave up 3 bases; unmatched junction bases: 6. The CDR3 sequence: CASYRDSYTEAFF. The CDR3 region has the DNA TGTGCCAGCTACCGGGACAGTTACACTGAAGCTTTCTTT.

This clonotype was counted ten times or more. Written as DNA, the CDR3 is TGTGCCAGCAGGTCCACCCTTAGGAACACCGGGGAGCTGTTTTTT. This codes for CASRSTLRNTGELFF. The chain combines TRBV11-2 with TRBJ2-2; the D is unclear. V shed 6 bases and J shed 1 base, with 12 bases lying between them. CDR1 SGHAT and CDR2 FQNNGV come from the germline V gene. This CDR3 has 15 amino acids. Full variable domain (outside the CDR3, taken from reference TRBV11-2 and TRBJ2-2): EAGVAQSPRYKIIEKRQSVAFWCNPISGHATLYWYQQILGQGPKLLIQFQNNGVVDDSQLPKDRFSAERLKGVDSTLKIQPAKLEDSAVYLCASRSTLRNTGELFFGEGSRLTVL.

The table lists this clonotype with many counts. The rearrangement joins TRBV3-1 to TRBJ2-2, with TRBD1 identical over 7 bases. CDR3 size: 14 residues. The V and J ends lost 8 bases and 2 bases, in that order; junction bases with no gene match: 5. Germline V lookup: CDR1 LGHDT, CDR2 YNNKEL (reference sequence). In DNA, the CDR3 is TGTGCCAGCGAAGACAGGGTTAACACCGGGGAGCTGTTTTTT. This translates into CASEDRVNTGELFF. Full variable domain (outside the CDR3, taken from reference TRBV3-1 and TRBJ2-2): DTAVSQTPKYLVTQMGNDKSIKCEQNLGHDTMYWYKQDSKKFLKIMFSYNNKELIINETVPNRFSPKSPDKAHLNLHINSLELGDSAVYFCASEDRVNTGELFFGEGSRLTVL.

This clonotype was detected many times. The chain couples TRBV10-3 to TRBJ2-2; 11 bases agree with TRBD1. From germline, CDR1 is ENHRY and CDR2 SYGVKD. The trim removed 6 bases at V and 2 bases at J, leaving 11 bases unmatched. The CDR3 runs to 18 residues. In DNA form, the CDR3 reads TGTGCCATCAGAAGTATGAAGGGGACAGGGGGTAACACCGGGGAGCTGTTTTTT. Amino acid sequence: CAIRSMKGTGGNTGELFF.

This clonotype was seen many times. The chain carries TRBV3-1 and TRBJ2-7; maybe TRBD2 (5 bases). V lost 4 bases and J 1 base, leaving 14 bases between the germline ends. Germline assignment: CDR1 LGHDT and CDR2 YNNKEL (reference sequence). This CDR3 is built from 15 residues. DNA of the CDR3: TGTGCCAGCAGCCCCGTTGGGAGTCGGTCCTACGAGCAGTACTTC. Its protein is CASSPVGSRSYEQYF.

This clonotype was observed at least ten times. This chain links TRBV7-2 with TRBJ2-3; possibly TRBD2 for D (6 bases). The CDR3 is 14 amino acids. Germline V CDR1 and CDR2: SGHTA, FQGNSA. The V end was cut by 4 bases, the J end by 2 bases, with 10 bases between. The CDR3 region has the DNA TGTGCCAGCAGCTCAAGACTAGTCACAGATACGCAGTATTTT. Translated: CASSSRLVTDTQYF.

This clonotype was recorded at least ten times. The chain recombines TRBV6-2 or TRBV6-3 with TRBJ2-3, with 12 bases lining up with TRBD1. After removal of 8 bases from V and 4 bases from J, the junction contained 4 bases not matched to a gene. The CDR3 loop spans 14 amino acids. CDR1 is MNHEY and CDR2 is SVGEGT in the germline V gene. CDR3 DNA sequence: TGTGCCAGCGGTGGGACAGGGGGCGCAGATACGCAGTATTTT. It yields the protein CASGGTGGADTQYF.

At least ten counts were recorded for this clonotype. The rearrangement joins TRBV20-1 to TRBJ1-2; 8 bases fit TRBD1. CDR1 is DFQATT, CDR2 SNEGSKA, per germline (reference sequence). The V segment lost 6 bases and the J segment 4 bases; nucleotides outside the gene matches: 10. The CDR3 extends over 14 amino acids. The chain's CDR3 is CSAEVRTGSYGYTF. The DNA for the CDR3 is TGCAGTGCGGAGGTCCGGACAGGGTCCTATGGCTACACCTTC.